Detailed here is one TCR beta chain. Its antigen is undetermined. With 6 bases removed from V and 3 bases from J, the gap between germline ends came to 12 bases. Germline assignment: CDR1 MNHEY and CDR2 SMNVEV (reference sequence). This CDR3 region has 13 residues. The data originate from a study of shared clonotypes between healthy human individuals. Once extracted for a subset, genomic DNA was divided evenly among several immunoSEQ plates. Sorted-subset replicate PCR reactions were performed with about 200 ng DNA, corresponding to roughly 29,000 T cell genomes. Method: immunoSEQ multiplex PCR; TCRdb's copy keeps in-frame clones and lacks some. The sample includes approximately 840,000 clones, 96% seen only once; the top ten take around 0.25%. CD8 cells classed as naive were CD45RO-negative and positively selected for CCR7, excluding terminally differentiated effector memory CD45RA+ cells. Caucasian adults living in Nashville, Tennessee, provided all samples.

General study results and limits: Some naive CD4 clonotypes, roughly 5%, turned up in common across several donors.

The genes are TRBV27 and TRBJ2-7; possible D gene TRBD1, 5 bases. Sample: naive CD8+ T cells sorted from blood. The receptor was isolated from a man aged 30 to 39 in good health. CDR3 coding DNA: TGTGCCAGCAGACCCGGCAGGGACTACGAGCAGTACTTC. Translated, it gives CASRPGRDYEQYF.